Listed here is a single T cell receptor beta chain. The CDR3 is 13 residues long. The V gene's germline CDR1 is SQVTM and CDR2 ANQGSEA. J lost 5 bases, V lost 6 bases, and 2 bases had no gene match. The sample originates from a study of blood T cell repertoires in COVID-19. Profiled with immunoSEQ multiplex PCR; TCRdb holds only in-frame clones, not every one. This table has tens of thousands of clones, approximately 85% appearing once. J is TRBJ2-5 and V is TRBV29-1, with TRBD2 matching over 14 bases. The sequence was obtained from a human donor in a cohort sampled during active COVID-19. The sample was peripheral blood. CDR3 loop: CSVWTSGGETQYF. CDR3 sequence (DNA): TGCAGCGTGTGGACTAGCGGGGGGGAGACCCAGTACTTC.